One sample yielded the 21 T cell receptor beta chains listed below, sequenced in a study of CD8 T cells in ankylosing spondylitis. Study findings and constraints: It appeared that ankylosing spondylitis blood was characterized by a TCR beta motif of several highly homologous variants.

These TCRs are of unknown antigen specificity. TCRdb re-analysed the 5' RACE reads in MiXCR, keeping a single row per CDR3 protein. The sample has 700,000 to 1,000,000 distinct CDR3 sequences; 10% to 15% are singletons. The sample taken for sequencing was blood, either unsorted or a sorted T cell fraction (not recorded which). These receptors all stem from a male donor with ankylosing spondylitis.

This clonotype showed up just a few times. The chain joins TRBV4-1 to TRBJ1-2, with D perhaps matching TRBD1 (6 bases). V lost 3 bases and J lost 5, with 16 bases in between. The germline V gene encodes CDR1 MGHRA and CDR2 YSYEKL. CDR3 length: 15 residues. The CDR3 sequence: CASSQPFGGAYGYTF. The CDR3 DNA reads as TGCGCCAGCAGCCAGCCCTTCGGGGGGGCATATGGCTACACCTTC.

This clonotype occurred many times. The CDR3 loop reads CSARLTGVDIQYF. In DNA form, the CDR3 reads TGCAGTGCTAGATTGACAGGGGTGGACATTCAGTACTTC. This rearrangement joins TRBV20-1 to TRBJ2-4; TRBD1 agrees at 8 bases. The CDR3 is 13 amino acids. Germline V lookup: CDR1 DFQATT, CDR2 SNEGSKA (reference sequence). The junction had 5 bases not matched to a gene; V was cut back by 2 bases and J by 8 bases.

The CDR3 is CSASKGNNYGYTF. CDR3 nucleotides: TGCAGTGCTAGTAAGGGGAATAACTATGGCTACACCTTC. The chain recombines TRBV20-1 with TRBJ1-2; perhaps TRBD1 as D (5 bases). This CDR3 is built from 13 residues. Germline V lookup: CDR1 DFQATT, CDR2 SNEGSKA (reference sequence). The V end lost 3 bases, the J end lost 1 base, and 9 bases lay between the germline ends.

In its sample, this clonotype was seen a few times. V and J are TRBV5-8 and TRBJ2-7; maybe TRBD2 (7 bases). The CDR3 is made up of 13 amino acids. Trimming took off 3 bases at V and 10 bases at J, with 17 bases between the two ends. The V gene's germline CDR1 is SGHTS and CDR2 YDEGEE. The CDR3 DNA reads TGTGCCAGCAGCTGGGGGGGCCGTGTGAGACAGTACTTC. Encoded protein: CASSWGGRVRQYF.

This clonotype has at least ten counts. J is TRBJ2-5 and V is TRBV5-1, with TRBD1 matching 7 bases. Germline CDR1 is SGHRS and CDR2 is YFSETQ. The CDR3 runs 13 residues. Trimming cost V 7 bases and J 1 base; bases outside gene matches: 4. In DNA form, the CDR3 reads TGCGCCAGCTACGGGGACAGCCAAGAGACCCAGTACTTC. Its protein is CASYGDSQETQYF. The entire variable domain, with the rest obtained from reference TRBV5-1 and TRBJ2-5, is as follows: KAGVTQTPRYLIKTRGQQVTLSCSPISGHRSVSWYQQTPGQGLQFLFEYFSETQRNKGNFPGRFSGRQFSNSRSEMNVSTLELGDSALYLCASYGDSQETQYFGPGTRLLVL.

The chain is built from TRBV7-2 and TRBJ2-5; 9 nucleotides agree with TRBD1. V was pared by 5 bases and J by 6 bases, with 7 bases of the junction left unmatched. Germline lookup yields CDR1 SGHTA and CDR2 FQGNSA. This CDR3 region has 14 residues. CDR3 sequence reads: CASSERQGGQTQYF. The CDR3 nucleotides are TGTGCCAGCAGCGAGCGACAGGGGGGACAGACCCAGTACTTC.

There are a few counts of this clonotype. The chain joins TRBV20-1 to TRBJ2-1; 8 nucleotides match TRBD2. Germline assignment: CDR1 DFQATT and CDR2 SNEGSKA (reference sequence). V dropped 3 bases and J dropped 14; count of bases not matched to a gene: 15. The CDR3 has 14 amino acids. CDR3: CSAREPSGPPGEFF. DNA for the CDR3: TGCAGTGCTAGGGAACCTAGCGGGCCTCCGGGAGAGTTCTTC.

This clonotype appeared a few times. The V gene is TRBV6-2 or TRBV6-3, the J gene TRBJ1-1; no firm D call. The CDR3 covers 14 residues. Looked up from germline, CDR1 is MNHEY and CDR2 is SVGEGT. V shed 3 bases and J shed 3 bases, with 11 bases lying between them. CDR3 sequence reads: CASSYFVEDTEAFF. Here the CDR3 DNA reads TGTGCCAGCAGTTATTTTGTCGAGGACACTGAAGCTTTCTTT.

The rearrangement links TRBV5-1 to TRBJ2-6; D is unresolved. The CDR3 is made up of 15 amino acids. V lost 4 bases and J 0 bases, leaving 8 bases between the germline ends. Per the germline V gene, CDR1 is SGHRS and CDR2 is YFSETQ. The CDR3 protein is CASSPIGSGANVLTF. DNA of the CDR3: TGCGCCAGCAGCCCGATAGGCTCTGGGGCCAACGTCCTGACTTTC.

In its sample, this clonotype was seen a few times. The rearrangement links TRBV5-1 to TRBJ2-2; D is unclear. This CDR3 is 14 amino acids long. The germline gives CDR1 SGHRS, CDR2 YFSETQ. Trimming took 0 bases from V and 7 from J, leaving 10 bases between them. CDR3 in DNA: TGCGCCAGCAGCTTGGGCCTATTAAGCGGGGAGCTGTTTTTT. Protein product: CASSLGLLSGELFF.

CDR3 nucleotides: TGTGCCAGCAGTTACGTCCGGGGTGGGGGCGGTACGCAGTATTTT. Translation gives CASSYVRGGGGTQYF. The V gene is TRBV6-5, the J gene TRBJ2-3; perhaps TRBD1 as D (6 bases). CDR3 length equals 15 residues. Trimming took 2 bases from V and 8 from J, leaving 17 bases between them. Per the germline V gene, CDR1 is MNHEY and CDR2 is SVGAGI.

This clonotype came up a few times. The V call is TRBV3-1, the J call TRBJ2-7, with 8 bases lining up with TRBD1. V shed 1 base, J shed 3 bases, and the junction held 8 bases outside the gene matches. The CDR3 loop spans 16 amino acids. From germline, CDR1 is LGHDT and CDR2 YNNKEL (reference sequence). CDR3 residues: CASSQGYWTGIYEQYF. The CDR3 bases are TGTGCCAGCAGCCAAGGTTATTGGACAGGGATCTACGAGCAGTACTTC.

In this sample, this clonotype turned up a few times. This chain uses TRBV6-5 with TRBJ2-1; 9 positions agree with TRBD2. The CDR3 is 14 residues long. V shed 2 bases, J shed 8 bases, and the junction held 4 bases outside the gene matches. The germline CDR1 and CDR2 sequences are MNHEY and SVGAGI. The CDR3 region has the DNA TGTGCCAGCAGTTACATTAGCGGGAGAGATGAGCAGTTCTTC. Protein: CASSYISGRDEQFF.

This clonotype was detected ten times or more. The rearrangement uses TRBV12-3 or TRBV12-4 and TRBJ1-4; a possible D gene is TRBD1 (5 bases). This CDR3 spans 13 amino acids. The germline V and J ends were trimmed by 3 bases and 7 bases, with 9 bases remaining between them. This chain's CDR3 is CASSFRGGEKLFF. As DNA, the CDR3 is TGTGCCAGCAGTTTTAGGGGTGGTGAAAAACTGTTTTTT.

This clonotype was seen a few times. The chain uses TRBV6-2 or TRBV6-3 and TRBJ2-5; TRBD2 agrees at 12 bases. The CDR3 extends over 20 amino acids. V gave up 6 bases and J gave up 3 bases; unmatched junction bases: 20. Germline V lookup: CDR1 MNHEY, CDR2 SVGEGT. CDR3 region: CASRRYTGTSGRGVEETQYF. CDR3 DNA sequence: TGTGCCAGCAGACGCTATACCGGGACTAGCGGGCGTGGTGTTGAAGAGACCCAGTACTTC.

This clonotype has more than one count but fewer than ten. The rearrangement uses TRBV6-2 or TRBV6-3 and TRBJ1-5, with TRBD1 matching over 8 bases. Germline-derived CDR1 and CDR2 are MNHEY and SVGEGT. This CDR3 comprises 13 residues. Trimming took 8 bases from V and 6 from J; bases not matched to a gene: 6. CDR3 amino acids: CASGQGAVQPQHF. CDR3 sequence (DNA): TGTGCCAGCGGGCAGGGGGCGGTTCAGCCCCAGCATTTT.

The sample holds many counts of this clonotype. This chain uses TRBV7-2 with TRBJ2-5; D remains ambiguous. The germline gives CDR1 SGHTA, CDR2 FQGNSA. This CDR3 is 14 amino acids long. Trimming took 1 base from V and 0 from J, leaving 6 bases between them. The DNA of the CDR3 is TGTGCCAGCAGCTTAGATCTGTACCAAGAGACCCAGTACTTC. Translated: CASSLDLYQETQYF.

This clonotype was seen only a few times. The chain's CDR3 is CASSLTSGGARTDTQYF. CDR3 DNA: TGTGCCAGCAGCTTGACTAGCGGGGGGGCCAGAACAGATACGCAGTATTTT. This sequence joins TRBV7-2 and TRBJ2-3; 14 nucleotides match TRBD2. CDR3 size: 17 residues. CDR1 and CDR2 (germline): SGHTA, FQGNSA. Trimming cost V 3 bases and J 3 bases; bases outside gene matches: 5.

This clonotype was seen many times. The chain is built from TRBV20-1 and TRBJ2-7; no reliable D call. This CDR3 has 13 residues. V was pared by 5 bases and J by 6 bases, with 17 bases between. Germline V gene lookup returns CDR1 DFQATT and CDR2 SNEGSKA (reference sequence). The CDR3 nucleotides are TGCAGTGCTGAGGACCCGACCCTCTCCGAGCAGTACTTC. Translated, it gives CSAEDPTLSEQYF.

The chain recombines TRBV29-1 with TRBJ2-7, with D hard to call. CDR3 length equals 12 residues. The germline V gene has CDR1 SQVTM and CDR2 ANQGSEA. The V end lost 4 bases, the J end lost 7 bases, and 14 bases lay between the germline ends. Written as DNA, the CDR3 is TGCAGCGTTGTTGGCCTCCAGGAAGAGCAGTACTTC. This gives the protein CSVVGLQEEQYF.

This clonotype was counted only a few times. This chain connects TRBV7-9 to TRBJ1-1, with D perhaps matching TRBD1 (5 bases). Trimming took off 5 bases at V and 10 bases at J, with 17 bases between the two ends. CDR1 and CDR2 (germline): SEHNR, FQNEAQ (reference sequence). This CDR3 has 13 amino acids. DNA for the CDR3: TGTGCCAGCAGCAGCTACGAGGGGCTTGGAGCTTTCTTT. Translated: CASSSYEGLGAFF.